The rows below give T cell receptor beta chains drawn from one sample of a study of T-cell memory formation after mild COVID-19. Via MiXCR, TCRdb re-called the 5' RACE reads, giving one row per CDR3 protein. The sample contains approximately 89,000 distinct CDR3 sequences, around 13% of which appear only once. Sequencing used PBMCs or a T cell subset sorted from them (not recorded which). Receptors were obtained from a man aged 18-30 years who had mild COVID-19 (a few samples of this study predate the infection). Cell type and time point are not known. Each CDR3 is given with its conserved first and last residue. The order of the fields is clone size, D gene, V gene, J gene, CDR3 DNA, CDR3 protein. D genes are given only for firm matches. Some rows have no size entry. The others give once, few or many, or a class for an expanded clone.

clone_size: few
d_call: TRBD1
v_call: TRBV9
j_call: TRBJ1-1
cdr3_nt: TGTGCCAGCCGCCCCACGGGACAGGGGGTAGCTGAAGCTTTCTTT
cdr3_aa: CASRPTGQGVAEAFF

clone_size: few
d_call: NA
v_call: TRBV5-1
j_call: TRBJ1-1
cdr3_nt: TGCGCCAGCAGCTCGGCCAGGATCGCTGAAGCTTTCTTT
cdr3_aa: CASSSARIAEAFF

clone_size: few
d_call: NA
v_call: TRBV4-3
j_call: TRBJ2-3
cdr3_nt: TGCGCCAGCAGCCAAGACCCCCAGGGCAGATCCACAGATACGCAGTATTTT
cdr3_aa: CASSQDPQGRSTDTQYF

clone_size: few
d_call: NA
v_call: TRBV7-8
j_call: TRBJ2-1
cdr3_nt: TGTGCCAGCAGCTTAACCAGGGACAATGAGCAGTTCTTC
cdr3_aa: CASSLTRDNEQFF

clone_size: few
d_call: NA
v_call: TRBV4-1
j_call: TRBJ2-2
cdr3_nt: TGCGCCAGCAGCCAAGTTAGCCTTCCGAGGTTGACTGACGGGGAGCTGTTTTTT
cdr3_aa: CASSQVSLPRLTDGELFF

clone_size: few
d_call: NA
v_call: TRBV6-5
j_call: TRBJ2-2
cdr3_nt: TGTGCCAGCAGTTACAAGGGAGCCGGGGAGCTGTTTTTT
cdr3_aa: CASSYKGAGELFF

clone_size: once
d_call: TRBD1
v_call: TRBV6-2/TRBV6-3
j_call: TRBJ2-2
cdr3_nt: TGTGCCAGCAGTTACGGTTTCGGACAGGGACCCACCGTGGAGCTGTTTTTT
cdr3_aa: CASSYGFGQGPTVELFF

clone_size: NA
d_call: TRBD2
v_call: TRBV7-2
j_call: TRBJ2-4
cdr3_nt: TGTGCCAGCAGCTTAATTCCGCGGGGGGGTCCCAAAAACATTCAGTACTTC
cdr3_aa: CASSLIPRGGPKNIQYF

clone_size: NA
d_call: TRBD1
v_call: TRBV7-9
j_call: TRBJ2-5
cdr3_nt: TGTGCCAGCAGCTACCGGACAGGCCAAGAGACCCAGTACTTC
cdr3_aa: CASSYRTGQETQYF

clone_size: few
d_call: NA
v_call: TRBV7-9
j_call: TRBJ1-1
cdr3_nt: TGTGCCAGCAGCTTACTGGGCCAGAACACTGAAGCTTTCTTT
cdr3_aa: CASSLLGQNTEAFF

clone_size: few
d_call: NA
v_call: TRBV21-1
j_call: TRBJ2-7
cdr3_nt: TGTGCCAGCAGCACAGGACATCGGAAAGGGCAGTACTTC
cdr3_aa: CASSTGHRKGQYF

clone_size: NA
d_call: TRBD2
v_call: TRBV2
j_call: TRBJ2-5
cdr3_nt: TGTGCCAGCAGACATGAGGGGAGTAGCGGGGGGTCACAAGAGACCCAGTACTTC
cdr3_aa: CASRHEGSSGGSQETQYF

clone_size: few
d_call: NA
v_call: TRBV11-2
j_call: TRBJ2-5
cdr3_nt: TGTGCCAGCACCTATCTGGGCAGGGAAGGAGGGAAAGAGACCCAGTACTTC
cdr3_aa: CASTYLGREGGKETQYF

clone_size: many
d_call: TRBD1
v_call: TRBV7-9
j_call: TRBJ1-1
cdr3_nt: TGTGCCAGCAGCTCCGGGACAGGGATTAGAAACACTGAAGCTTTCTTT
cdr3_aa: CASSSGTGIRNTEAFF

clone_size: NA
d_call: TRBD1
v_call: TRBV10-2
j_call: TRBJ1-1
cdr3_nt: TGCGCCAGCAGGGACAGGGGGTGGAACACTGAAGCTTTCTTT
cdr3_aa: CASRDRGWNTEAFF

clone_size: few
d_call: NA
v_call: TRBV6-2/TRBV6-3
j_call: TRBJ1-5
cdr3_nt: TGTGCCAGCAGTTACTTTGGGGAACATCAGCCCCAGCATTTT
cdr3_aa: CASSYFGEHQPQHF

clone_size: NA
d_call: TRBD2
v_call: TRBV6-6
j_call: TRBJ2-3
cdr3_nt: TGTGCCAGCAGTATGGGACTAGCGGGGAGTAGTAGCACAGATACGCAGTATTTT
cdr3_aa: CASSMGLAGSSSTDTQYF

clone_size: few
d_call: NA
v_call: TRBV7-3
j_call: TRBJ2-6
cdr3_nt: TGTGCCAGCAGCTCCCACTCTGGGGCCAACGTCCTGACTTTC
cdr3_aa: CASSSHSGANVLTF

clone_size: NA
d_call: NA
v_call: TRBV4-3
j_call: TRBJ1-1
cdr3_nt: TGCGCCAGCAGCCTCAAGGGGGGTAGTGAAGCTTTCTTT
cdr3_aa: CASSLKGGSEAFF

clone_size: many
d_call: TRBD2
v_call: TRBV6-6
j_call: TRBJ2-5
cdr3_nt: TGTGCCAGCAGTTACTTCCGGCCAGCGGGGGGCCCTCAAGAGACCCAGTACTTC
cdr3_aa: CASSYFRPAGGPQETQYF

clone_size: NA
d_call: NA
v_call: TRBV4-1
j_call: TRBJ1-4
cdr3_nt: TGCGCCAGCAGCCGGGGATCCAGGACAGCCGCAACTAATGAAAAACTGTTTTTT
cdr3_aa: CASSRGSRTAATNEKLFF

clone_size: NA
d_call: NA
v_call: TRBV6-5
j_call: TRBJ1-5
cdr3_nt: TGTGCCAGCTCTTTGGGAGGGGCCCCCCTTCAGCCCCAGCATTTT
cdr3_aa: CASSLGGAPLQPQHF

clone_size: many
d_call: NA
v_call: TRBV12-3/TRBV12-4
j_call: TRBJ1-1
cdr3_nt: TGTGCCAGCAGTCCGGGACTCATGAACACTGAAGCTTTCTTT
cdr3_aa: CASSPGLMNTEAFF

clone_size: few
d_call: TRBD1
v_call: TRBV7-2
j_call: TRBJ2-5
cdr3_nt: TGTGCCAGCAGCGGCCGACGGGACAGGCCTCGGGAGACCCAGTACTTC
cdr3_aa: CASSGRRDRPRETQYF

clone_size: NA
d_call: NA
v_call: TRBV7-8
j_call: TRBJ1-1
cdr3_nt: TGTGCCAGCAGCTTAGAGGGCTGGAACACTGAAGCTTTCTTT
cdr3_aa: CASSLEGWNTEAFF

clone_size: many
d_call: TRBD2
v_call: TRBV6-5
j_call: TRBJ2-3
cdr3_nt: TGTGCCAGCAGTGTGGTAGCGGGGGAGGGAGATACGCAGTATTTT
cdr3_aa: CASSVVAGEGDTQYF

clone_size: few
d_call: TRBD1
v_call: TRBV7-9
j_call: TRBJ2-3
cdr3_nt: TGTGCCAGCAGCGGGACAGACACAGATACGCAGTATTTT
cdr3_aa: CASSGTDTDTQYF

clone_size: few
d_call: NA
v_call: TRBV29-1
j_call: TRBJ2-2
cdr3_nt: TGCAGCGTTCAGGGAACCACCGGGGAGCTGTTTTTT
cdr3_aa: CSVQGTTGELFF

clone_size: many
d_call: NA
v_call: TRBV7-2
j_call: TRBJ2-4
cdr3_nt: TGTGCCAGCAGCTTAGCAAGTCAGGCAGCCAAAAACATTCAGTACTTC
cdr3_aa: CASSLASQAAKNIQYF

clone_size: few
d_call: NA
v_call: TRBV29-1
j_call: TRBJ1-4
cdr3_nt: TGCAGCGTTGAAAAGGGGTTGGGGGAAAAACTGTTTTTT
cdr3_aa: CSVEKGLGEKLFF

clone_size: few
d_call: NA
v_call: TRBV3-1
j_call: TRBJ2-5
cdr3_nt: TGTGCCAGCAGCCCCGGGGCAGGGCGACTGACCCAGTACTTC
cdr3_aa: CASSPGAGRLTQYF

clone_size: NA
d_call: NA
v_call: TRBV15
j_call: TRBJ2-5
cdr3_nt: TGTGCCACCAGCAGGGCCGACATAGAGACCCAGTACTTC
cdr3_aa: CATSRADIETQYF

clone_size: NA
d_call: NA
v_call: TRBV10-2
j_call: TRBJ2-7
cdr3_nt: TGCGCCAGCAGTCATCCCCAGGGCTCCTACGAGCAGTACTTC
cdr3_aa: CASSHPQGSYEQYF

clone_size: many
d_call: NA
v_call: TRBV5-6
j_call: TRBJ1-2
cdr3_nt: TGTGCCAGCAGCTTGGCCCTGTCGGTAGCTAACTATGGCTACACCTTC
cdr3_aa: CASSLALSVANYGYTF

clone_size: many
d_call: NA
v_call: TRBV6-5
j_call: TRBJ2-3
cdr3_nt: TGTGCCAGCAGCCAAGGGGTGGGCACAGATACGCAGTATTTT
cdr3_aa: CASSQGVGTDTQYF

clone_size: NA
d_call: NA
v_call: TRBV19
j_call: TRBJ1-1
cdr3_nt: TGTGCCAGTAGTATCGGGGGGAACACTGAAGCTTTCTTT
cdr3_aa: CASSIGGNTEAFF

clone_size: many
d_call: NA
v_call: TRBV5-1
j_call: TRBJ2-5
cdr3_nt: TGCGCCAGCAGCGGATATAATTCCGGCACGACCCAGTACTTC
cdr3_aa: CASSGYNSGTTQYF

clone_size: NA
d_call: NA
v_call: TRBV4-1
j_call: TRBJ1-2
cdr3_nt: TGCGCCAGCAGCCAACTTCAAGGGACGCGCTCTGGCTACACCTTC
cdr3_aa: CASSQLQGTRSGYTF

clone_size: NA
d_call: TRBD2
v_call: TRBV20-1
j_call: TRBJ2-5
cdr3_nt: TGCAGTGCTAGACCCTGGCGGGGGCAAGAGACCCAGTACTTC
cdr3_aa: CSARPWRGQETQYF

clone_size: few
d_call: NA
v_call: TRBV12-3/TRBV12-4
j_call: TRBJ1-1
cdr3_nt: TGTGCCAGCAGTACGACCGAGAACACTGAAGCTTTCTTT
cdr3_aa: CASSTTENTEAFF

clone_size: NA
d_call: TRBD1
v_call: TRBV27
j_call: TRBJ1-1
cdr3_nt: TGTGCCAGCAGTCCATTGGACAGGGGTGAAGCTTTCTTT
cdr3_aa: CASSPLDRGEAFF

clone_size: NA
d_call: NA
v_call: TRBV11-2
j_call: TRBJ2-3
cdr3_nt: TGTGCCAGCAGAGTTGGGATGCCGATCACAGATACGCAGTATTTT
cdr3_aa: CASRVGMPITDTQYF

clone_size: NA
d_call: TRBD2
v_call: TRBV9
j_call: TRBJ2-2
cdr3_nt: TGTGCCAGCAGCGGACCATTCGGGGGGGCAGGCGGGGAGCTGTTTTTT
cdr3_aa: CASSGPFGGAGGELFF

clone_size: few
d_call: NA
v_call: TRBV14
j_call: TRBJ1-1
cdr3_nt: TGTGCCAGCAGCCTAGACTCGATGAACACTGAAGCTTTCTTT
cdr3_aa: CASSLDSMNTEAFF

clone_size: few
d_call: NA
v_call: TRBV25-1
j_call: TRBJ2-3
cdr3_nt: TGTGCCGCAGGGGGGACAGATACGCAGTATTTT
cdr3_aa: CAAGGTDTQYF

clone_size: NA
d_call: NA
v_call: TRBV4-1
j_call: TRBJ1-6
cdr3_nt: TGCGCCAGCAGCCAAGCTTCGGGGAGCTCCTATAATTCACCCCTCCACTTT
cdr3_aa: CASSQASGSSYNSPLHF

clone_size: few
d_call: TRBD1
v_call: TRBV5-1
j_call: TRBJ1-1
cdr3_nt: TGCGCCAGCAGCTTGATTCAGGGGGTTATGAACACTGAAGCTTTCTTT
cdr3_aa: CASSLIQGVMNTEAFF

clone_size: NA
d_call: NA
v_call: TRBV6-5
j_call: TRBJ2-2
cdr3_nt: TGTGCCAGCAGGGAGGGGTGGACCGGGGAGCTGTTTTTT
cdr3_aa: CASREGWTGELFF

clone_size: NA
d_call: TRBD1
v_call: TRBV7-9
j_call: TRBJ1-6
cdr3_nt: TGTGCCAGCAGCTTAGTCTGGACAGGGGGTAATTCACCCCTCCACTTT
cdr3_aa: CASSLVWTGGNSPLHF

clone_size: few
d_call: NA
v_call: TRBV4-1
j_call: TRBJ1-2
cdr3_nt: TGCGCCAGCAGCCTACCCGTCGTGGACTATGGCTACACCTTC
cdr3_aa: CASSLPVVDYGYTF

clone_size: few
d_call: NA
v_call: TRBV6-5
j_call: TRBJ1-1
cdr3_nt: TGTGCCAGCAGTTATGCGGTAAACACTGAAGCTTTCTTT
cdr3_aa: CASSYAVNTEAFF

clone_size: few
d_call: NA
v_call: TRBV7-2
j_call: TRBJ2-5
cdr3_nt: TGTGCCAGCAGCTTTTGGCTCCGAAGAGAGACCCAGTACTTC
cdr3_aa: CASSFWLRRETQYF

clone_size: few
d_call: TRBD2
v_call: TRBV7-9
j_call: TRBJ2-1
cdr3_nt: TGTGCCAGCAGCTCCCCCCGGGAGGGGCACAATGAGCAGTTCTTC
cdr3_aa: CASSSPREGHNEQFF